This T cell receptor (beta chain) was sequenced during a study of CD8 T cell repertoires and HIV-1 epitope variants. Study-wide context: Enriched T cells were co-cultured with equal autologous T cell-negative cells. General study results and limits: The assay identified only TCR beta chains of antigen-proliferating T cells.

Sequencing of TCR beta CDR3 used immunoSEQ survey depth. Here immunoSEQ multiplex PCR was the method, and the copy in TCRdb shows in-frame clones only, minus some. This table holds 80,000 to 95,000 clones, roughly four fifths found once. Trimming took 6 bases from V and 5 from J, leaving 17 bases between them. The CDR3 runs to 14 residues. Germline V gene data show CDR1 as SGHDT and CDR2 as YYEEEE. On this clone itself: Its target is not known.

This sequence was found in a male donor with HIV. This rearrangement joins TRBV5-6 to TRBJ1-1; D remains unclear. The material sequenced was uncultured baseline CD8+ T cells from peripheral blood mononuclear cells (PBMCs). The CDR3 spells CASNKGLGVTEAFF. DNA of the CDR3: TGTGCCAGCAATAAGGGCCTCGGGGTGACTGAAGCTTTCTTT.